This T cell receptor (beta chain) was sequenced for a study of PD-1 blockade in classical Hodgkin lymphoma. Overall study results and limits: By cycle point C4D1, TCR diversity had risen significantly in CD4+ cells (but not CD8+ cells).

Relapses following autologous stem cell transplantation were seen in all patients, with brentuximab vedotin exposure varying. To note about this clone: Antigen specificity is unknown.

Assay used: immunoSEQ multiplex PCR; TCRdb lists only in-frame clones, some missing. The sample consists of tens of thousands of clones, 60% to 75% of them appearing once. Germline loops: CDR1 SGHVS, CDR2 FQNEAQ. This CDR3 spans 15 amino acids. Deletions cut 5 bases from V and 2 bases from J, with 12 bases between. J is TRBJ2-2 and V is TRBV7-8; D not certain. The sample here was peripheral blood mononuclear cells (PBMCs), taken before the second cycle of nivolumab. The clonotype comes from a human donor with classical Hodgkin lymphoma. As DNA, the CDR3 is TGTGCCAGCAGCAGGTCCGCAACTAACACCGGGGAGCTGTTTTTT. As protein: CASSRSATNTGELFF.